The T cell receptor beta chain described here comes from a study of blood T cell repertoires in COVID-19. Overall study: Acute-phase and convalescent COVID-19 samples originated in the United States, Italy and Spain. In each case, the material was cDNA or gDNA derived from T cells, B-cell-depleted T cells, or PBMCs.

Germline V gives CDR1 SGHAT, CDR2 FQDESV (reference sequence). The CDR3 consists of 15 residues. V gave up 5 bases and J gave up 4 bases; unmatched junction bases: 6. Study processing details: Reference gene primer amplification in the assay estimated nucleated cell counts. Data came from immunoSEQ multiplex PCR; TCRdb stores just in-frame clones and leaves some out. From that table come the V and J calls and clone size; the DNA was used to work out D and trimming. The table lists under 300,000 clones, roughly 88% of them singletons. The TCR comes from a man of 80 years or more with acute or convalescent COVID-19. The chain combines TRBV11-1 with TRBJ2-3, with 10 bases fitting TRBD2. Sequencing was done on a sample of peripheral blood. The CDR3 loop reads CASSAGLAVADTQYF. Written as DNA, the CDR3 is TGTGCCAGCAGCGCAGGACTAGCGGTAGCAGATACGCAGTATTTT.